This entry describes one T cell receptor beta chain. The antigen is not known. TCRdb reanalysed the 5' RACE reads using MiXCR and keeps one entry per CDR3 protein. Here the sample spans 800,000 to 900,000 distinct CDR3 sequences, roughly 10% being singletons. This entry comes from a study of CD8 T cells in ankylosing spondylitis. Points from the study as a whole: One TCR beta motif, made up of roughly 8 highly homologous variants, appeared characteristic of ankylosing spondylitis blood.

The ends were cut back, 6 bases at V and 7 bases at J, with 13 bases in the middle. Germline CDR1 is DFQATT and CDR2 is SNEGSKA (reference sequence). The CDR3 covers 12 residues. The receptor was isolated from a male donor with ankylosing spondylitis. This chain joins TRBV20-1 and TRBJ2-1; a possible D gene is TRBD1 (5 bases). The specimen sequenced was blood, either unsorted or a sorted T cell fraction (not recorded which). CDR3: CSAIRERNEQFF. The CDR3 DNA sequence: TGCAGTGCCATCAGGGAAAGAAATGAGCAGTTCTTC.